Each of the 30 T cell receptor beta chains below was sequenced from the same sample in a study of T cell responses to AZD1222 COVID-19 vaccine. Using immunoSEQ multiplex PCR, the repertoire was profiled, and TCRdb retains in-frame clones only, with some absent. Altogether 150,000 to 200,000 clones are present, 94% being singletons, with the ten largest covering 9.2%. The specimen was peripheral blood, collected on day 0 of AZD1222 vaccination. All receptors derive from an adult in good health.

The J gene is TRBJ2-5, the V gene TRBV9; TRBD2 matches at 10 bases. CDR1 is SGDLS and CDR2 is YYNGEE in the germline V gene. V shed 1 base, J shed 5 bases, and the junction held 5 bases outside the gene matches. The CDR3 extends over 15 amino acids. CDR3 DNA: TGTGCCAGCAGCGTATCTCTAGCGGGAGTGGAGACCCAGTACTTC. Translated, it gives CASSVSLAGVETQYF.

V usage is TRBV15 and J usage is TRBJ1-1; D may be TRBD1 (6 bases). Germline lookup yields CDR1 LNHNV and CDR2 YYDKDF (reference sequence). Deletions cut 2 bases from V and 6 bases from J, with 10 bases between. The CDR3 is made up of 13 amino acids. The DNA of the CDR3 is TGTGCCACCAGCAGACGGGGGCTGCCTGAAGCTTTCTTT. It translates to CATSRRGLPEAFF.

This clone was detected only a few times. This chain joins TRBV9 and TRBJ2-2, with 7 bases matching TRBD2. This CDR3 is 14 amino acids long. Germline assignment: CDR1 SGDLS and CDR2 YYNGEE. J lost 5 bases, V lost 6 bases, and 7 bases had no gene match. This CDR3 is CASTPWGGTGELFF. As DNA, the CDR3 is TGTGCCAGCACCCCTTGGGGGGGTACCGGGGAGCTGTTTTTT.

The V and J genes are TRBV19 and TRBJ1-1, with D possibly matching TRBD1 (6 bases). V was shortened by 6 bases and J by 2 bases, with 19 bases between the two germline ends. This CDR3 has 16 amino acids. Germline V gene data show CDR1 as LNHDA and CDR2 as SQIVND (reference sequence). The CDR3 sequence: CASRGPGGPLNTEAFF. The CDR3 DNA follows: TGTGCCAGTAGAGGTCCGGGGGGGCCCCTTAACACTGAAGCTTTCTTT.

This clone appeared once. V and J are TRBV7-9 and TRBJ2-5, with D uncertain. The CDR3 spans 12 residues. Germline CDR1 and CDR2: SEHNR and FQNEAQ (reference sequence). Trimming cost V 5 bases and J 5 bases, with 9 bases left between them. CDR3 loop: CASSLRVETQYF. The CDR3 region has the DNA TGTGCCAGCAGCCTACGGGTCGAGACCCAGTACTTC.

This chain uses TRBV6-2 or TRBV6-3 with TRBJ1-2, with D unresolved. Germline V CDR1 and CDR2: MNHEY, SVGEGT. The CDR3 runs 14 residues. V gave up 5 bases and J gave up 0 bases, with 10 bases separating them. For the CDR3, the DNA is TGTGCCAGCAGTGGAGGGCTCCCTAACTATGGCTACACCTTC. Translated: CASSGGLPNYGYTF.

The rearrangement uses TRBV10-1 and TRBJ2-7; the match to TRBD2 covers 13 bases. CDR3 length: 16 amino acids. Germline CDR1 and CDR2: WNHNN and SYGVQD (reference sequence). V shed 6 bases, J shed 6 bases, and the junction held 11 bases outside the gene matches. The CDR3 spells CASSGLAGALIGEQYF. CDR3 coding DNA: TGCGCCAGCAGCGGACTAGCGGGAGCATTGATAGGCGAGCAGTACTTC.

The rearrangement links TRBV24-1 to TRBJ2-4; 9 bases are shared with TRBD1. The CDR3 runs 13 residues. V was clipped by 8 bases and J by 8 bases; unmatched bases: 6. Germline V gene lookup returns CDR1 KGHDR and CDR2 SFDVKD. The CDR3 region has the DNA TGTGCCACCAAACGGACAGGGGAAGACATTCAGTACTTC. This gives the protein CATKRTGEDIQYF.

The gene calls are TRBV28 and TRBJ1-5; unclear D gene. Germline assignment: CDR1 MDHEN and CDR2 SYDVKM. CDR3 length equals 13 residues. The V end lost 3 bases, the J end lost 1 base, and 4 bases lay between the germline ends. This CDR3 is CASSLESNQPQHF. CDR3 in DNA: TGTGCCAGCAGTTTGGAGAGCAATCAGCCCCAGCATTTT.

The chain links TRBV5-1 to TRBJ2-7; 13 nucleotides agree with TRBD2. J gave up 7 bases and V 4 bases, and 11 bases lay outside the gene matches. The germline gives CDR1 SGHRS, CDR2 YFSETQ. The CDR3 loop spans 16 amino acids. The CDR3 nucleotides read TGCGCCAGCAGCCCCAGGACTAGCGGGAGAACTGGTGAGCAGTACTTC. Its translation is CASSPRTSGRTGEQYF.

The chain couples TRBV28 to TRBJ2-7, with 12 bases fitting TRBD2. Trimming removed 3 bases from V and 5 bases from J; junction bases left unmatched: 5. CDR3 length: 15 amino acids. Germline assignment: CDR1 MDHEN and CDR2 SYDVKM. CDR3 sequence: CASSFRLAGADEQYF. The DNA for the CDR3 is TGTGCCAGCAGTTTTCGACTAGCGGGAGCGGACGAGCAGTACTTC. Combining the CDR3 with reference TRBV28 and TRBJ2-7 gives the whole variable domain DVKVTQSSRYLVKRTGEKVFLECVQDMDHENMFWYRQDPGLGLRLIYFSYDVKMKEKGDIPEGYSVSREKKERFSLILESASTNQTSMYLCASSFRLAGADEQYFGPGTRLTVT.

In its sample, this clone was seen once. The CDR3 reads CASSLRTDFNYGYTF. CDR3 DNA: TGTGCCAGTAGTCTAAGGACAGACTTCAACTATGGCTACACCTTC. The chain uses TRBV19 and TRBJ1-2; D is possibly TRBD1 (6 bases). V shed 5 bases and J shed 2 bases, with 15 bases lying between them. The CDR3 covers 15 residues. The germline V gene has CDR1 LNHDA and CDR2 SQIVND (reference sequence).

A word on this clone: Sequence at one end of the junction differs from germline and may be a read error. This chain uses TRBV7-7 with TRBJ1-1; D unresolved. Germline V gene lookup returns CDR1 SSHAT and CDR2 FNYEAQ (reference sequence). The CDR3 is made up of 13 amino acids. CDR3 loop: CASSSDPGSEAFF. DNA for the CDR3: TGTGCTAGCAGCTCAGACCCCGGTTCTGAAGCTTTCTTT.

The chain has TRBV29-1 and TRBJ1-3; no clear D gene. The CDR3 contains 13 residues. Germline V CDR1 and CDR2: SQVTM, ANQGSEA. Trimming took 4 bases from V and 9 from J, leaving 16 bases between them. The CDR3 region has the DNA TGCAGCGTTGTGATAGGGCCCGATGGCACCATATATTTT. Encoded protein: CSVVIGPDGTIYF.

The genes are TRBV3-1 (or the pseudogene TRBV3-2) and TRBJ2-1; 13 nucleotides match TRBD2. CDR1 and CDR2 from the germline V gene are LGHDT and YNNKEL (reference sequence). Trimming took 4 bases from V and 6 from J; bases not matched to a gene: 6. There are 16 residues in the CDR3. The CDR3 here is CASSRLTSGRANEQFF. The CDR3 DNA is TGTGCCAGCAGCCGCTTAACTAGCGGGAGGGCCAATGAGCAGTTCTTC.

This clone was detected only a few times. This chain links TRBV7-9 with TRBJ2-1; 9 bases line up with TRBD2. Germline lookup yields CDR1 SEHNR and CDR2 FQNEAQ (reference sequence). The CDR3 spans 16 residues. Trimming removed 4 bases from V and 7 bases from J; junction bases left unmatched: 11. The CDR3, as DNA: TGTGCCAGCAGCTCGCTGATTAGCGGGAGAGGTAATGAGCAGTTCTTC. It specifies CASSSLISGRGNEQFF. The full variable domain, in which reference TRBV7-9 and TRBJ2-1 provide the parts outside the CDR3, is DTGVSQNPRHKITKRGQNVTFRCDPISEHNRLYWYRQTLGQGPEFLTYFQNEAQLEKSRLLSDRFSAERPKGSFSTLEIQRTEQGDSAMYLCASSSLISGRGNEQFFGPGTRLTVL.

This chain uses TRBV9 with TRBJ1-2; TRBD1 matches at 10 bases. J was trimmed by 4 bases and V by 3 bases; bases with no gene match: 6. The CDR3 covers 15 residues. Germline-derived CDR1 and CDR2 are SGDLS and YYNGEE. CDR3 sequence: CASSAGTGDSYGYTF. Here the CDR3 DNA reads TGTGCCAGCAGCGCCGGGACAGGGGATTCCTATGGCTACACCTTC.

The rearrangement links TRBV7-8 to TRBJ2-1; 14 bases map to TRBD2. The germline gives CDR1 SGHVS, CDR2 FQNEAQ. J gave up 8 bases and V 0 bases, and 3 bases lay outside the gene matches. The CDR3 loop spans 16 amino acids. The CDR3 spells CASSLAGLAGDDEQFF. As DNA, the CDR3 is TGTGCCAGCAGCTTAGCGGGACTAGCGGGAGATGATGAGCAGTTCTTC.

The chain employs TRBV11-2 and TRBJ2-3; TRBD1 matches 8 bases. The germline CDR1 and CDR2 sequences are SGHAT and FQNNGV. V gave up 0 bases and J gave up 9 bases; unmatched junction bases: 5. The CDR3 has 14 residues. The CDR3 DNA follows: TGTGCCAGCAGCTTAGACCTGGACAGGGTCACGCAGTATTTT. This codes for CASSLDLDRVTQYF.

The genes are TRBV27 and TRBJ1-5; TRBD1 is a possible D gene (6 bases). CDR1 is MNHEY and CDR2 is SMNVEV in the germline V gene (reference sequence). The V end was cut by 6 bases, the J end by 7 bases, with 13 bases between. This CDR3 comprises 13 residues. The CDR3 DNA sequence: TGTGCCAGCAGCGCGGGACATCGGCAGCCCCAGCATTTT. Its translation is CASSAGHRQPQHF.

This chain uses TRBV10-3 with TRBJ1-2, with a tentative D call TRBD1 (5 bases). Trimming stripped 0 bases from V and 4 bases from J, with 12 bases between. From germline, CDR1 is ENHRY and CDR2 SYGVKD. This CDR3 has 15 amino acids. The chain's CDR3 is CAISESGGPLYGYTF. CDR3 coding DNA: TGTGCCATCAGTGAGTCGGGGGGTCCCCTCTATGGCTACACCTTC.

The chain combines TRBV15 with TRBJ2-3, with D tentatively TRBD2 (5 bases). Germline V gene lookup returns CDR1 LNHNV and CDR2 YYDKDF (reference sequence). V gave up 3 bases and J gave up 7 bases, with 14 bases separating them. The CDR3 is made up of 14 amino acids. The CDR3 nucleotides read TGTGCCACCAGCAGGGACCTAAGGGAGAATACGCAGTATTTT. Its protein product is CATSRDLRENTQYF.

The chain uses TRBV5-1 and TRBJ2-1; the D gene is possibly TRBD2 (5 bases). CDR1 is SGHRS, CDR2 YFSETQ, per germline. V shed 1 base and J shed 9 bases, with 8 bases lying between them. The CDR3 sequence is 12 residues long. CDR3 loop: CASSLRGSEQFF. The CDR3 DNA is TGCGCCAGCAGCTTGCGTGGGAGTGAGCAGTTCTTC.

V is TRBV2 and J is TRBJ1-2; D may be TRBD1 (6 bases). Germline V gives CDR1 SNHLY, CDR2 FYNNEI. The CDR3 contains 14 residues. V was pared by 6 bases and J by 0 bases, with 11 bases between. CDR3: CASRTGRANYGYTF. The DNA of the CDR3 is TGTGCCAGCAGGACAGGCAGGGCTAACTATGGCTACACCTTC.

V is TRBV30 and J is TRBJ1-2; 12 bases map to TRBD1. J lost 0 bases, V lost 5 bases, and 1 base had no gene match. Germline V gives CDR1 GTSNPN, CDR2 SVGIG (reference sequence). The CDR3 totals 14 residues. DNA for the CDR3: TGTGCCTGGGGGACAGGGGGCTCTAACTATGGCTACACCTTC. Translation: CAWGTGGSNYGYTF.

The chain carries TRBV23-1 and TRBJ2-2; D call uncertain. TRBV23-1 falls under the ORF class, with uncertain function. Deletions cut 0 bases from V and 4 bases from J, with 9 bases between. This CDR3 comprises 15 residues. The CDR3 loop reads CASSQSCKSTGELFF. For the CDR3, the DNA is TGCGCCAGCAGTCAATCATGCAAATCCACCGGGGAGCTGTTTTTT.

This chain joins TRBV18 and TRBJ1-4; no firm D call. The length of the CDR3 is 14 residues. Germline V gene data show CDR1 as KGHSH and CDR2 as LQKENI. Trimming removed 3 bases at V and 3 bases at J, with 8 bases between. The CDR3 sequence is CASSPARPNEKLFF. The CDR3 DNA reads as TGTGCCAGCTCACCGGCGAGACCTAATGAAAAACTGTTTTTT.

This chain uses TRBV6-1 with TRBJ1-3; no clear D. The V gene lost 6 bases and the J gene lost 3 bases, with 15 bases spanning the gap. The CDR3 is 15 residues long. CDR1 and CDR2 from the germline V gene are MNHNS and SASEGT. The CDR3, as DNA: TGTGCCAGCAGGACCGCCTACAGAGATGGAAACACCATATATTTT. This translates into CASRTAYRDGNTIYF.

A note on this clone: The same CDR3 can be traced to other DNA sequences in this sample. This chain links TRBV5-4 with TRBJ2-5; 9 nucleotides agree with TRBD1. V lost 3 bases and J lost 4; bases outside the gene matches: 4. Germline V gene sequence: CDR1 SGHNT, CDR2 YYREEE (reference sequence). The CDR3 has 14 residues. The CDR3 region has the DNA TGTGCCAGCAGCTCGGGACAGGGTAGAGAGACCCAGTACTTC. This gives the protein CASSSGQGRETQYF.

The V gene is TRBV9, the J gene TRBJ2-7; D gene ambiguous. V lost 0 bases to trimming and J lost 2 bases, with 9 bases between them. The CDR3 is 14 amino acids. Germline V gene sequence: CDR1 SGDLS, CDR2 YYNGEE. CDR3 in DNA: TGTGCCAGCAGCGTAGATTCGCGGACCTACGAGCAGTACTTC. Protein: CASSVDSRTYEQYF.